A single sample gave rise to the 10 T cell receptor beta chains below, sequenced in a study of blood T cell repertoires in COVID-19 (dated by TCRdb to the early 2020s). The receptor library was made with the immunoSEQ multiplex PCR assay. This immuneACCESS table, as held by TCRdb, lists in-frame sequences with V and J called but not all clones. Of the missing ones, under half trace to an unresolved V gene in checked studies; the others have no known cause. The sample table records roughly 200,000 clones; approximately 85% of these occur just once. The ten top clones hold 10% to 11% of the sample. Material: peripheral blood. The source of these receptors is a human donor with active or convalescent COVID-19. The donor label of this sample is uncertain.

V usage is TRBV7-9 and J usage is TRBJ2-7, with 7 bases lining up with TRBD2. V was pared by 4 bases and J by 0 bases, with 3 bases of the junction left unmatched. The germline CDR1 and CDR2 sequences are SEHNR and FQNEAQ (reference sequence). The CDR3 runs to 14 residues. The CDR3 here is CASSYGGSSYEQYF. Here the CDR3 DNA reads TGTGCCAGCAGCTACGGCGGGAGCTCCTACGAGCAGTACTTC.

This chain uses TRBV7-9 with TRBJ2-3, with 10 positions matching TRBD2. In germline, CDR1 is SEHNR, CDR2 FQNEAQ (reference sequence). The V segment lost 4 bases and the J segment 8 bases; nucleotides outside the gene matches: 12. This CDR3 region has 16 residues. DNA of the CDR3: TGTGCCAGCAGCTCCGGACTAGCGGCATCCCTTGGTACGCAGTATTTT. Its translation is CASSSGLAASLGTQYF.

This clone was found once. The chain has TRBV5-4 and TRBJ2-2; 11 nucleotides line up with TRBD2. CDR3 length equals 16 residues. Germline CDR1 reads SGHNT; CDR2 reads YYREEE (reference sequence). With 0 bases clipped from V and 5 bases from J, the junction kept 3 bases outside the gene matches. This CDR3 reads CASSLGVAGGTGELFF. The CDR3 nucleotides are TGTGCCAGCAGCTTGGGAGTAGCGGGGGGGACCGGGGAGCTGTTTTTT.

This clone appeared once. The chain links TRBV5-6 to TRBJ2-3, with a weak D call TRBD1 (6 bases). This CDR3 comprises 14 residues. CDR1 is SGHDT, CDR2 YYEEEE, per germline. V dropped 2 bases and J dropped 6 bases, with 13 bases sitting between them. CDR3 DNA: TGTGCCAGCAGCTTCAGGGGCGCGTCGGATACGCAGTATTTT. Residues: CASSFRGASDTQYF. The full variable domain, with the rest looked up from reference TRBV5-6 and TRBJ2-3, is DAGVTQSPTHLIKTRGQQVTLRCSPKSGHDTVSWYQQALGQGPQFIFQYYEEEERQRGNFPDRFSGHQFPNYSSELNVNALLLGDSALYLCASSFRGASDTQYFGPGTRLTVL.

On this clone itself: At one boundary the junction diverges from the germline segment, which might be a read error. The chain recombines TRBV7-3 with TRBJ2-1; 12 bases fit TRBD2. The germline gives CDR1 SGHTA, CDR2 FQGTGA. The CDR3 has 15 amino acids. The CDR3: CASSLTSGGLNEQFF. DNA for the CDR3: TGTGCCAGCAGCCTAACTAGCGGGGGGTTGAATGAGCAGTTCTTC.

In DNA, the CDR3 is TGTGCCAGCAGTTTAGGCGCGGGCGCCTATAGCACAGATACGCAGTATTTT. Translated: CASSLGAGAYSTDTQYF. The chain combines TRBV28 with TRBJ2-3; possibly TRBD2 for D (5 bases). V lost 2 bases and J 0 bases, leaving 15 bases between the germline ends. The length of the CDR3 is 17 residues. In germline, CDR1 is MDHEN, CDR2 SYDVKM.

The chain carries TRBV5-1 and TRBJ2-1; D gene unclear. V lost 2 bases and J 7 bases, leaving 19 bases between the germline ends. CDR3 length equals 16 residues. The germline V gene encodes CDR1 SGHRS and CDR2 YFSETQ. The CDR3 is CASSLTTPYPINEQFF. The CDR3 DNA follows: TGCGCCAGCAGCTTAACAACGCCTTACCCCATAAATGAGCAGTTCTTC.

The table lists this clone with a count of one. CDR3 region: CASSFRGNEKLFF. CDR3 nucleotide sequence: TGTGCCAGCAGCTTCCGGGGGAATGAAAAACTGTTTTTT. The chain carries TRBV7-9 and TRBJ1-4; D is perhaps TRBD1 (5 bases). Trimming pared 3 bases from V and 5 bases from J, leaving 7 bases between. This CDR3 is built from 13 residues. Germline lookup yields CDR1 SEHNR and CDR2 FQNEAQ (reference sequence).

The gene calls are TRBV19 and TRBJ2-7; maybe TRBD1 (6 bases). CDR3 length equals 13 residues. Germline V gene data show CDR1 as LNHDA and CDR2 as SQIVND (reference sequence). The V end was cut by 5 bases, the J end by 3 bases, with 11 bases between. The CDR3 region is CASSEGRGYEQYF. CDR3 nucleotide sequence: TGTGCCAGTAGTGAAGGCAGGGGCTACGAGCAGTACTTC.

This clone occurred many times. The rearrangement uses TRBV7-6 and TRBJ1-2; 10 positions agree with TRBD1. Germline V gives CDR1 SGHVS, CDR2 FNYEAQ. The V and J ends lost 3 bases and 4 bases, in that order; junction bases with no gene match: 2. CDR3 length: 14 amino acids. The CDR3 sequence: CASSLDRGGYGYTF. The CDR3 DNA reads TGTGCCAGCAGCTTGGACAGGGGGGGCTATGGCTACACCTTC.